This entry lists 30 T cell receptor beta chains sequenced from one sample in a study of regulatory T cells in long-lasting Graves disease (TCRdb year 2021). Library preparation used multiplex PCR. Sequencing relied on an Illumina HiSeq 4000. TCR beta libraries were built with iRepertoire HTBI primers and Arm-PCR amplification of CDR3 regions. Using fastp trimming at Q25 and MiXCR clonotype assembly, TCRdb reanalyzed the public sequencing data and kept in-frame beta chains. A single entry per CDR3 protein holds the most common genes and DNA from its merged rows. The sample table holds approximately 400,000 distinct CDR3 sequences, of which about 14% were seen once. The ten largest clones represent 22% of the sample. The time point label corresponds to: newly diagnosed GD, antithyroid drugs for less than 3 months. RNA was extracted from PBMCs in TRIzol for both TCR sequencing and RNA sequencing. This material consisted of peripheral blood mononuclear cells (PBMCs), taken at new diagnosis, from a patient treated with antithyroid drugs. These receptors were obtained from a female donor with Graves disease.

In this sample, this clonotype turned up many times. The J gene is TRBJ1-1, the V gene TRBV7-6, with 8 positions matching TRBD1. V shed 2 bases, J shed 3 bases, and the junction held 2 bases outside the gene matches. CDR1 SGHVS and CDR2 FNYEAQ come from the germline V gene. The CDR3 is 14 residues long. The CDR3 coding sequence is TGTGCCAGCAGCTTACAGGGGGCTTACACTGAAGCTTTCTTT. It yields the protein CASSLQGAYTEAFF.

The table lists this clonotype with many counts. The rearrangement joins TRBV28 to TRBJ1-4, with D unclear. This CDR3 comprises 15 residues. Per germline, CDR1 MDHEN and CDR2 SYDVKM. The V end was cut by 10 bases, the J end by 0 bases, with 15 bases between. In DNA, the CDR3 is TGTGCCACCTACTTAACAGCCCCAACTAATGAAAAACTGTTTTTT. This gives the protein CATYLTAPTNEKLFF.

This clonotype was observed a handful of times. This may come from a read error, since a much larger clone is one base off. The chain joins TRBV2 to TRBJ2-7; D might be TRBD1 (5 bases). Deletions cut 5 bases from V and 2 bases from J, with 16 bases between. The CDR3 is made up of 15 amino acids. CDR1 and CDR2 (germline): SNHLY, FYNNEI. CDR3 bases: TGTGCCAGCAGTCCCCATCCGACAGCAACCTACGAGCAGTACTTC. As protein: CASSPHPTATYEQYF.

With regard to this clonotype: This is likely an artifact of a read error, given a far larger clone one base away. The J gene is TRBJ2-7, the V gene TRBV28; TRBD1 aligns across 7 bases. This CDR3 region has 14 residues. Germline CDR1 and CDR2: MDHEN and SYDVKM. Trimming at V came to 6 bases and at J to 3 bases, leaving 8 bases not matched to a gene. The CDR3 spells CASRRGQEGYEQYF. The CDR3 nucleotides are TGTGCCAGCAGACGCGGACAGGAAGGCTACGAGCAGTACTTC.

This clonotype appeared a few times. CDR3 sequence (DNA): TGTGCCAGCAGTCCGCACAGGGGTGGCTACACCTTC. Translation: CASSPHRGGYTF. V usage is TRBV27 and J usage is TRBJ1-2; 7 bases line up with TRBD1. This CDR3 is built from 12 residues. Germline CDR1 MNHEY, CDR2 SMNVEV (reference sequence). V trimming: 5 bases; J trimming: 7 bases; junction bases outside the gene matches: 4.

This clonotype was seen repeatedly, ten times or more. The chain combines TRBV5-1 with TRBJ2-3; 7 nucleotides agree with TRBD2. CDR3 length equals 16 residues. The V and J ends lost 0 bases and 0 bases, in that order; junction bases with no gene match: 4. Germline CDR1 SGHRS, CDR2 YFSETQ. CDR3 nucleotides: TGCGCCAGCAGCTTGGTGGGGGGGTCTAGCACAGATACGCAGTATTTT. Its translation is CASSLVGGSSTDTQYF.

This clonotype occurred a few times. The chain recombines TRBV20-1 with TRBJ2-1; D is possibly TRBD1 or TRBD2 (5 bases each). Trimming pared 4 bases from V and 0 bases from J, leaving 16 bases between. Germline V gene data show CDR1 as DFQATT and CDR2 as SNEGSKA (reference sequence). This CDR3 comprises 16 residues. CDR3: CSANAGRGASYNEQFF. DNA for the CDR3: TGCAGTGCTAATGCGGGCCGGGGCGCCTCCTACAATGAGCAGTTCTTC.

The chain recombines TRBV4-1 with TRBJ1-6; a weak D match, TRBD1 (5 bases). Germline V gives CDR1 MGHRA, CDR2 YSYEKL. The CDR3 is 14 amino acids. V was trimmed by 5 bases and J by 13 bases, leaving 18 bases between them. The CDR3 is CASSAPLGPDPLHF. CDR3 bases: TGCGCCAGCAGCGCCCCTTTGGGACCTGATCCCCTCCACTTT.

This clonotype was counted many times. This chain links TRBV7-9 with TRBJ2-6, with D possibly being TRBD2 (6 bases). Germline V gene data show CDR1 as SEHNR and CDR2 as FQNEAQ (reference sequence). CDR3 length equals 17 residues. Trimming removed 1 base at V and 0 bases at J, with 10 bases between. The DNA for the CDR3 is TGTGCCAGCAGCTTAGAGAGGGGAGGCTCTGGGGCCAACGTCCTGACTTTC. It translates to CASSLERGGSGANVLTF.

V usage is TRBV3-1 and J usage is TRBJ1-2; 7 nucleotides match TRBD1. Germline trimming cut 4 bases from V and 10 bases from J; bases unmatched to any gene: 9. CDR1 is LGHDT, CDR2 YNNKEL, per germline (reference sequence). This CDR3 has 13 residues. The CDR3 region has the DNA TGTGCCAGCAGCCCTGGGACAGACGAAACCTACACCTTC. It encodes CASSPGTDETYTF. Full variable domain (remainder filled in from reference TRBV3-1 and TRBJ1-2): DTAVSQTPKYLVTQMGNDKSIKCEQNLGHDTMYWYKQDSKKFLKIMFSYNNKELIINETVPNRFSPKSPDKAHLNLHINSLELGDSAVYFCASSPGTDETYTFGSGTRLTVV.

In this sample, this clonotype turned up many times. The CDR3 spells CASRDDRASGPKETQYF. DNA of the CDR3: TGTGCCAGCAGAGACGATCGGGCTAGCGGGCCGAAAGAGACCCAGTACTTC. The chain recombines TRBV7-3 with TRBJ2-5; TRBD2 matches at 8 bases. Germline trimming cut 6 bases from V and 3 bases from J; bases unmatched to any gene: 15. CDR3 length equals 17 residues. Per germline, CDR1 SGHTA and CDR2 FQGTGA.

This clonotype occurred many times. The gene calls are TRBV20-1 and TRBJ2-5; the D gene is possibly TRBD2 (5 bases). Deletions cut 3 bases from V and 0 bases from J, with 5 bases between. Germline V lookup: CDR1 DFQATT, CDR2 SNEGSKA (reference sequence). The length of the CDR3 is 12 residues. CDR3 sequence: CSASGDQETQYF. The CDR3 DNA is TGCAGTGCTAGCGGGGACCAAGAGACCCAGTACTTC.

This clonotype has more than one count but fewer than ten. The chain recombines TRBV6-1 with TRBJ2-6; 8 bases agree with TRBD1. Germline trimming cut 7 bases from V and 0 bases from J; bases unmatched to any gene: 8. The germline V gene encodes CDR1 MNHNS and CDR2 SASEGT. The CDR3 consists of 17 residues. This CDR3 reads CASNPRQGLSGANVLTF. In nucleotides, the CDR3 is TGTGCCAGCAATCCGAGACAGGGGCTCTCTGGGGCCAACGTCCTGACTTTC.

This clonotype was detected many times. J is TRBJ1-5 and V is TRBV28; D remains ambiguous. The CDR3 spans 14 residues. Germline lookup yields CDR1 MDHEN and CDR2 SYDVKM. V was clipped by 3 bases and J by 5 bases, with 11 bases between them. CDR3: CASSLAEKYQPQHF. In DNA, the CDR3 is TGTGCCAGCAGTTTGGCGGAAAAGTATCAGCCCCAGCATTTT.

This clonotype was counted between two and nine times. The chain has TRBV6-2 or TRBV6-3 and TRBJ2-7; D remains ambiguous. In germline, CDR1 is MNHEY, CDR2 SVGEGT. V was cut by 0 bases and J by 4 bases, with 13 bases left in between. This CDR3 comprises 15 residues. The CDR3 loop reads CASSYSLVSGYEQYF. CDR3 DNA: TGTGCCAGCAGTTACTCGCTCGTATCGGGTTACGAGCAGTACTTC.

The genes are TRBV2 and TRBJ2-2; 8 positions agree with TRBD2. The CDR3 extends over 14 amino acids. Germline V lookup: CDR1 SNHLY, CDR2 FYNNEI. The junction had 8 bases not matched to a gene; V was cut back by 6 bases and J by 8 bases. CDR3 nucleotide sequence: TGTGCCAGCAGGGATTCCCGGGGGGGGGGGGAGCTGTTTTTT. Its translation: CASRDSRGGGELFF.

This clonotype was seen many times. The genes are TRBV20-1 and TRBJ2-3; 13 bases align to TRBD2. Germline CDR1 is DFQATT and CDR2 is SNEGSKA (reference sequence). V dropped 6 bases and J dropped 5; count of bases not matched to a gene: 8. The CDR3 has 15 amino acids. The CDR3 is CSATGLAGMGDTQYF. The CDR3 DNA reads as TGCAGTGCGACGGGACTAGCGGGAATGGGAGATACGCAGTATTTT.

This clonotype was observed many times. The V call is TRBV7-9, the J call TRBJ2-7, with 11 positions matching TRBD2. The CDR3 runs to 17 residues. The J segment lost 2 bases and the V segment lost 1 base, leaving 7 bases of the junction unmatched. Germline assignment: CDR1 SEHNR and CDR2 FQNEAQ (reference sequence). DNA for the CDR3: TGTGCCAGCAGCTTAGTAAGGACTAGCGGGTATACCTACGAGCAGTACTTC. Its protein product is CASSLVRTSGYTYEQYF.

There are many counts of this clonotype. Being one base from a much bigger clone, this may be a read error. This chain links TRBV7-2 with TRBJ2-2, with 7 bases fitting TRBD2. The CDR3 covers 13 residues. V lost 5 bases, J lost 4 bases, and 1 base stayed unmatched. The germline CDR1 and CDR2 sequences are SGHTA and FQGNSA. The CDR3 region is CASSRTSTGELFF. CDR3 DNA sequence: TGTGCCAGCAGCCGGACTAGCACCGGGGAGCTGTTTTTT.

This clonotype appeared a few times. A much more abundant neighbour one base away suggests this may be a read error. The chain has TRBV12-3 or TRBV12-4 and TRBJ1-2; D may be TRBD1 (6 bases). There are 15 residues in the CDR3. The V end lost 10 bases, the J end lost 5 bases, and 23 bases lay between the germline ends. The CDR3 coding sequence is TGTGCCATCCTGAGGGGGTCCAACCCCTTGTATGGCTACACCTTC. This gives the protein CAILRGSNPLYGYTF.

The chain couples TRBV28 to TRBJ2-3; 12 positions match TRBD2. V trimming: 5 bases; J trimming: 5 bases; junction bases outside the gene matches: 5. The CDR3 has 15 residues. Germline CDR1 is MDHEN and CDR2 is SYDVKM. For the CDR3, the DNA is TGTGCCAGCAGTCCTAGCGGGAGGGCGGGAGATACGCAGTATTTT. It codes for CASSPSGRAGDTQYF.

This clonotype was recorded at least ten times. The V and J genes are TRBV5-5 and TRBJ2-7; D not certain. V was cut by 2 bases and J by 3 bases, with 6 bases left in between. The CDR3 spans 12 residues. CDR1 and CDR2 (germline): SGHKS, YYEKEE (reference sequence). The CDR3 reads CASSFGFYEQYF. In nucleotides, the CDR3 is TGTGCCAGCAGCTTCGGCTTCTACGAGCAGTACTTC.

Points on this clonotype: One base separates it from a far larger clone, so it is likely a read error. The chain carries TRBV12-3 or TRBV12-4 and TRBJ2-2; D ambiguous. The CDR3 is 12 residues long. The V gene lost 5 bases and the J gene lost 4 bases, with 5 bases spanning the gap. The DNA for the CDR3 is TGTGCCAGCAGTGATTTCACCGGGGAGCTGTTTTTT. It specifies CASSDFTGELFF.

The rearrangement joins TRBV20-1 to TRBJ2-7, with D perhaps assigned TRBD1 or TRBD2 (5 bases each). This CDR3 has 13 residues. Between the trimmed V and J ends, which lost 6 bases and 3 bases, there was a span of 15 bases. Per germline, CDR1 DFQATT and CDR2 SNEGSKA (reference sequence). The CDR3 region has the DNA TGCAGTGCCTCGACATTGGGGGTCTACGAGCAGTACTTC. It codes for CSASTLGVYEQYF.

This clonotype was observed a single time. A single base separates this from a much larger clone, so it may be a read error. This sequence joins TRBV6-2 or TRBV6-3 and TRBJ2-2; 10 nucleotides agree with TRBD2. The CDR3 spans 20 residues. From germline, CDR1 is MNHEY and CDR2 SVGEGT. The CDR3 DNA sequence: TGTGCCAGCAGTTACGGTCTCGGTCTAGCGGGAGCCCTGAACACCGGGGAGCCGTTTTTT. This gives the protein CASSYGLGLAGALNTGEPFF.

This clonotype was observed a few times. The rearrangement joins TRBV12-5 to TRBJ2-5; TRBD1 agrees at 7 bases. The CDR3 sequence is 15 residues long. Germline-derived CDR1 and CDR2 are LGHNT and FRNRAP. With V trimmed by 5 bases and J by 0 bases, 6 bases remained unmatched. The chain's CDR3 is CASGVTRGNQETQYF. As DNA, the CDR3 is TGTGCTAGTGGTGTAACCAGGGGGAACCAAGAGACCCAGTACTTC.

This clonotype was seen only a few times. The V gene is TRBV20-1, the J gene TRBJ2-7; D possibly uses TRBD1 or TRBD2 (5 bases each). Between the trimmed V and J ends, which lost 0 bases and 4 bases, there was a span of 16 bases. Germline V lookup: CDR1 DFQATT, CDR2 SNEGSKA (reference sequence). The CDR3 totals 15 residues. CDR3: CSARDLEGGGYEQYF. The CDR3 coding sequence is TGCAGTGCTAGAGATTTAGAGGGTGGGGGTTACGAGCAGTACTTC.

This clonotype occurred many times. The genes are TRBV6-1 and TRBJ2-7; tentatively, D is TRBD1 (6 bases). Trimming shortened V by 11 bases and J by 2 bases, and 13 bases separated the two germline ends. The CDR3 spans 12 residues. Germline CDR1 reads MNHNS; CDR2 reads SASEGT. The DNA for the CDR3 is TGTGCCTCTCGGGCAGGGGCCTACGAGCAGTACTTC. Residues: CASRAGAYEQYF.

Worth noting for this clonotype: The junction shows a germline mismatch at one end, possibly a read error. This chain joins TRBV24-1 and TRBJ2-2; no reliable D call. This CDR3 spans 13 amino acids. Germline V gene lookup returns CDR1 KGHDR and CDR2 SFDVKD. This CDR3 is CATKTANAGELFF. The CDR3 DNA sequence: TGTGCCACCAAAACTGCGAACGCCGGGGAGCTGTTTTTT.

The V gene is TRBV4-1, the J gene TRBJ2-3; D is perhaps TRBD1 (5 bases). Trimming cost V 1 base and J 4 bases, with 9 bases left between them. From germline, CDR1 is MGHRA and CDR2 YSYEKL. The CDR3 totals 14 residues. The CDR3 sequence is CASSQARGSDTQYF. CDR3 bases: TGCGCCAGCAGCCAAGCAAGGGGATCAGATACGCAGTATTTT.